This T cell receptor (beta chain) was observed in a study of blood T cell repertoires in COVID-19. Across the whole study: Donors in the United States, Italy and Spain gave samples during acute or convalescent COVID-19. T cells, B-cell-depleted T cells, or PBMCs provided the cDNA or gDNA that served as material.

On this clone: One end of the junction is discordant with germline, which a read error may explain.

As processed by the authors: Estimation of nucleated cell counts relied on the amplification of reference gene primers. TCRdb's copy holds only in-frame clones and misses some; the assay was immunoSEQ multiplex PCR. V and J calls and clone size come straight from that table; D and trimming were deduced from the DNA. The sample has 90,000 to 130,000 clones; approximately 68% are singletons. Germline V gives CDR1 LGHDT, CDR2 YNNKEL (reference sequence). This CDR3 is 16 amino acids long. Sequencing used peripheral blood. V usage is TRBV3-1 (or the pseudogene TRBV3-2) and J usage is TRBJ2-3; D is unresolved. The receptor was isolated from a woman aged 55-75 years with acute or convalescent COVID-19. CDR3 protein: CASSEDFLVGPDTQYF. The CDR3 DNA is TGTGCCAGCAGCGAAGACTTCCTAGTTGGTCCAGATACGCAGTATTTT.